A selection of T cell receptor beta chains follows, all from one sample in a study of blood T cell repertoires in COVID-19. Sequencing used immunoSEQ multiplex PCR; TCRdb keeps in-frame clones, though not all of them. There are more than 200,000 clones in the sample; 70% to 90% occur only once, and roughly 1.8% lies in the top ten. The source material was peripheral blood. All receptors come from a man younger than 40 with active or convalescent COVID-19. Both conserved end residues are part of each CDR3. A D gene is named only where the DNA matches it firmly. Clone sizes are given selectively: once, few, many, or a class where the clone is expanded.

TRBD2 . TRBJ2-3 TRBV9 TGTGCCAGCAGCGCCCGTACACTAGCGGGGGGAGGTCGGGATACGCAGTATTTT CASSARTLAGGGRDTQYF
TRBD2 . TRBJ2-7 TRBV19 TGTGCCAGTAGTATCTTGGCGGGGGGGCTCTACGAGCAGTACTTC CASSILAGGLYEQYF
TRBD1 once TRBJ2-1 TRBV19 TGTGCCAGTAGTATAGTCAAGGACAGGGACTGGGGCAATGAGCAGTTCTTC CASSIVKDRDWGNEQFF
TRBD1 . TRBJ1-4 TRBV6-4 TGTGCCAGCAGTGACTCTGACAGGGGGCGCTTAAGAACTAATGAAAAACTGTTTTTT CASSDSDRGRLRTNEKLFF
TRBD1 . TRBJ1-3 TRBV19 TGTGCCAGTAGTGCAGACAGGGAAGGGACTGCTGGAAACACCATATATTTT CASSADREGTAGNTIYF
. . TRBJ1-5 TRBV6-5 TGTGCCAGCAAGGTCGGGAATCAGCCCCAGCATTTT CASKVGNQPQHF
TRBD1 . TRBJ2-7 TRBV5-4 TGTGCCAGCACCCTGGGGGACAGGGCCCCGGAGCAGTACTTC CASTLGDRAPEQYF
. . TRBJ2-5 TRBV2 TGTGCCAGCAGTGTTATTGAAGAGACCCAGTACTTC CASSVIEETQYF
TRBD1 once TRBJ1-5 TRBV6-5 TGTGCCAGCAGTATGACAGGGATGAGCAATCAGCCCCAGCATTTT CASSMTGMSNQPQHF
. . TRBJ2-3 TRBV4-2 TGTGCCAGCAGCCTGACTACGACAGATACGCAGTATTTT CASSLTTTDTQYF
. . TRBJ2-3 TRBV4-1 TGCGCCAGCAGAATTACTAGCCACTCTTCAGATACGCAGTATTTT CASRITSHSSDTQYF
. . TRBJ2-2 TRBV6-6 TGTGCTGCGGTGGCTAGCTTGAACACCGGGGAGCTGTTTTTT CAAVASLNTGELFF
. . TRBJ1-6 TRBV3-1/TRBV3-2 TGTGCCAGCAGCCAAGGGTTTAGGGGTAATTCACCCCTCCACTTT CASSQGFRGNSPLHF
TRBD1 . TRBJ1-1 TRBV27 TGTGCCAGCAGTACGCCCGGGACAGGTAACACTGAAGCTTTCTTT CASSTPGTGNTEAFF
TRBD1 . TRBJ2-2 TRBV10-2 TGCGCCAGCAGAGGTCGGGACAGGGGGACCGGGGAGCTGTTTTTT CASRGRDRGTGELFF
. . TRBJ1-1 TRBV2 TGTGCCAGCAGTGTGGTAGGGGGTGACACTGAAGCTTTCTTT CASSVVGGDTEAFF
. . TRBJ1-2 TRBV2 TGTGCCTCTATTTCCGGGCAGGGGCAGGACTATGGCTACACCTTC CASISGQGQDYGYTF
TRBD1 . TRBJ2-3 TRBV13 TGTGCCAGCAGCTTAAGGTCGGGCCCAACAGGGGGCGGCTCTCGAGATACGCAGTATTTT CASSLRSGPTGGGSRDTQYF
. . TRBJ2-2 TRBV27 TGTGCCAGCAGTTTACGGGGTACGAACACCGGGGAGCTGTTTTTT CASSLRGTNTGELFF
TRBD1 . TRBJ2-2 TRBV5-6 TGTGCCAGCAGCTTAGTGGCGACAGGGCTCTCCGGGGAGCTGTTTTTT CASSLVATGLSGELFF
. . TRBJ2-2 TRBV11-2 TGTGCCAGCAGCTTAGTTGGAGGGGCCTCGTCATACACCGGGGAGCTGTTTTTT CASSLVGGASSYTGELFF
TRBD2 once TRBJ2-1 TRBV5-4 TGTGCCAGCAGCTTGGGGGGGACTAGCGGGAACCAATACAATGAGCAGTTCTTC CASSLGGTSGNQYNEQFF
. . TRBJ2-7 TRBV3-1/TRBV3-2 TGTGCCAGCAGCCCAGGGGCGACTAGCTCGTTGGACGAGCAGTACTTC CASSPGATSSLDEQYF
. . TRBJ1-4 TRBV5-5 TGTGCCAGCAGCTTGGCCGGACTGGGGGGTGAAAAACTGTTTTTT CASSLAGLGGEKLFF
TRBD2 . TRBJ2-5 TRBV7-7 TGTGCCAGCAGCTTGGCGGGGGAGGCTGAGACCCAGTACTTC CASSLAGEAETQYF
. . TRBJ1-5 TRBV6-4 TGTGCCAGCAGGACAGTGAGCAATCAGCCCCAGCATTTT CASRTVSNQPQHF
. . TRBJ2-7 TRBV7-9 TGTGCCAGCAGCTCCCCAGGGCTGACCTACGAGCAGTACTTC CASSSPGLTYEQYF
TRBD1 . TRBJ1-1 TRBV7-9 TGTGCCAGGGACAGGGGAGCTTTCTTT CARDRGAFF
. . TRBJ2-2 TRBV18 TGTGCCAGCATAAACCCGGACACCGGGGAGCTGTTTTTT CASINPDTGELFF
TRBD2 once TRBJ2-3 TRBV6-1 TGTGCCAGCAGTGGGACTAGCGGGGGAGTTCCAGATACGCAGTATTTT CASSGTSGGVPDTQYF
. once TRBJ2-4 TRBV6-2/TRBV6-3 TGTGCCAGCAGTTACCTACAGGTTGGGAACATTCAGTACTTC CASSYLQVGNIQYF
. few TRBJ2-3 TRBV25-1 TGTGCCAGCACCTTCCTAGGAGATACGCAGTATTTT CASTFLGDTQYF
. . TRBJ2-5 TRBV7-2 TGTGCCAGCAGCTCAACATGGCTGGAGACCCAGTACTTC CASSSTWLETQYF
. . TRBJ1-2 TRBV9 TGTGCCAGCAGCGTAGGCCAGCGACAGGGCTACACCTTC CASSVGQRQGYTF
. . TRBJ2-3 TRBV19 TGTGCCAGTAAGCCGGGACTCCGGAGCACAGATACGCAGTATTTT CASKPGLRSTDTQYF
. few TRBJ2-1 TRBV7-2 TGTGCCAGCAGCTTAGCTAGTTATGAGCAGTTCTTC CASSLASYEQFF
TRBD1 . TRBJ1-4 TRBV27 TGTGCCAGCAGTTTATGGGGACAGGGGTTTTCTAATGAAAAACTGTTTTTT CASSLWGQGFSNEKLFF
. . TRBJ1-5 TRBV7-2 TGTGCCAGCAGTTGGGACACGGGACAGCCCCAGCATTTT CASSWDTGQPQHF
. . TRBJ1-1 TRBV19 TGTGCCAGTAGTATCGGTGACGTCGGGGGAACTGAAGCTTTCTTT CASSIGDVGGTEAFF
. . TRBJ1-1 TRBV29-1 TGCAGCGCCACCCGGGGCACTGAAGCTTTCTTT CSATRGTEAFF
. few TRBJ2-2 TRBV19 TGTGCCAGTAGTATAGGAGGACAGTGGGACACCGGGGAGCTGTTTTTT CASSIGGQWDTGELFF
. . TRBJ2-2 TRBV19 TGTGCCAGTAGTTCCTCCGTGGGGGCCCCGAACACCGGGGAGCTGTTTTTT CASSSSVGAPNTGELFF
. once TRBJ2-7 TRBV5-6 TGTGCCAGCAGCACGTGGACAGCTCCCGTGGGGGAGCAGTACTTC CASSTWTAPVGEQYF
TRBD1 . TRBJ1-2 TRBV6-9 TGTGCCGGTGTCCGGGACAGGGCTGTTGGCTACACCTTC CAGVRDRAVGYTF
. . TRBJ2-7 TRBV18 TGTGCCAGCTCACTCTCAGGGGTCGGTCGCGAGCAGTACTTC CASSLSGVGREQYF
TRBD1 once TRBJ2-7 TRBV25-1 TGTGCCAGCAGTGACTCGACAGGGTATCGTCCCGAGCAGTACTTC CASSDSTGYRPEQYF
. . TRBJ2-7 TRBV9 TGTGCCAGCAGCGTAGGGCCAGGCAGCTCCTACGAGCAGTACTTC CASSVGPGSSYEQYF
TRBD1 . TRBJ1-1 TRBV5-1 TGCGCCAGCAGCAAAACAGGGGCGCGGGACACTGAAGCTTTCTTT CASSKTGARDTEAFF
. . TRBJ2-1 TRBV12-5 TGTGCTAGTGGTTTGGTAAACGGTCCTGAGCAGTTCTTC CASGLVNGPEQFF
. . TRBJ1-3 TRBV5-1 TGCGCCACCCGGGACAACCTGGCAGGAAACACCATATATTTT CATRDNLAGNTIYF
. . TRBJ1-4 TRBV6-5 TGTGCCAGCAGTTCACAGGGAAGGGAAAAACTGTTTTTT CASSSQGREKLFF
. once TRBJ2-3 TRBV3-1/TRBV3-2 TGTGCCAGCAGCCAAGGAAAGAGGAATACGCAGTATTTT CASSQGKRNTQYF
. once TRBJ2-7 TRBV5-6 TGTGCCAGCAGCTTGGCCATGAGGCCGTACGAGCAGTACTTC CASSLAMRPYEQYF
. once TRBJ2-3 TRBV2 TGTGCCAGCAGTGAACCTAAATTGACAGATACGCAGTATTTT CASSEPKLTDTQYF
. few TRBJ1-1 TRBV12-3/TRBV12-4 TGTGCCAGCAGTCGTACAGGCGGAACTGAAGCTTTCTTT CASSRTGGTEAFF
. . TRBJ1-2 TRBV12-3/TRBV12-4 TGTGCCAGCAGTTTAGCGGGGGCGCGCGGCTACACCTTC CASSLAGARGYTF